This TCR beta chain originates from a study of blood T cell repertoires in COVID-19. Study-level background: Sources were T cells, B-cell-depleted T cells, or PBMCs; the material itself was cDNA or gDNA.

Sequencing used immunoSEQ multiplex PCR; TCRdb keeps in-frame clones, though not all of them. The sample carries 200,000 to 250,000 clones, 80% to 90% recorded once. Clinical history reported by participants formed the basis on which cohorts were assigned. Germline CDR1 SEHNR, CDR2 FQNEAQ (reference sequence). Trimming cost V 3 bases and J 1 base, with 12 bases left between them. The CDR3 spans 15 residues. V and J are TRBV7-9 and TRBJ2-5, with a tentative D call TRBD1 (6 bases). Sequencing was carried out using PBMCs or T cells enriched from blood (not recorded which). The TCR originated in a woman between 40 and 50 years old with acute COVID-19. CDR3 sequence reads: CASSLSGALQETQYF. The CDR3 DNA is TGTGCCAGCAGCTTGTCAGGGGCCCTCCAAGAGACCCAGTACTTC.